This is a list of T cell receptor beta chains from one sample in a study of shared clonotypes between healthy human individuals. Only in-frame clones appear in the TCRdb table, and some are missing; sequencing was by immunoSEQ multiplex PCR. Of roughly 700,000 clones listed, over 65% are singletons. Specimen: memory CD4+ T cells sorted from blood. The receptors derive from a woman aged 25 to 39 in good health. The CDR3 runs from the conserved cysteine through the conserved F or W. The D gene is left open where the match is weak. Expanded clones get a size class; other rows say once, few or many, or leave the size out.

j_gene: TRBJ2-6
d_gene: .
abundance: .
v_gene: TRBV7-6
CDR3nt: TGTGCCAGCACCGACCAACCCCAGGGATCGGGGGCCAACGTCCTGACTTTC
CDR3aa: CASTDQPQGSGANVLTF

j_gene: TRBJ1-2
d_gene: .
abundance: .
v_gene: TRBV30
CDR3nt: TGTGCCTGGAGTGTAATGGGCTATGGCTACACCTTC
CDR3aa: CAWSVMGYGYTF

j_gene: TRBJ2-2
d_gene: TRBD2
abundance: once
v_gene: TRBV4-1
CDR3nt: TGCGCCAGCAGCCACCGACTAGCGGGACTCACCGGGGAGCTGTTTTTT
CDR3aa: CASSHRLAGLTGELFF

j_gene: TRBJ2-7
d_gene: TRBD1
abundance: .
v_gene: TRBV18
CDR3nt: TGTGCCAGCTCACCAGGACAGGGGGCGCAGTACGAGCAGTACTTC
CDR3aa: CASSPGQGAQYEQYF

j_gene: TRBJ2-3
d_gene: .
abundance: few
v_gene: TRBV4-1
CDR3nt: TGCGCCAGCAGCCACCTCACAGATACGCAGTATTTT
CDR3aa: CASSHLTDTQYF

j_gene: TRBJ2-6
d_gene: .
abundance: .
v_gene: TRBV4-1
CDR3nt: TGCGCCAGCAGCCCCGCCCACATCTTTCTGGTCTCTGGGGCCAACGTCCTGACTTTC
CDR3aa: CASSPAHIFLVSGANVLTF

j_gene: TRBJ2-5
d_gene: TRBD2
abundance: .
v_gene: TRBV10-1
CDR3nt: TGCGCCAGCAGTAGATCCAGGAGTAGCGGGCAAGAGACCCAGTACTTC
CDR3aa: CASSRSRSSGQETQYF

j_gene: TRBJ1-4
d_gene: TRBD1
abundance: few
v_gene: TRBV15
CDR3nt: TGTGCCACCAGCCCAAGGGGGCAAGGAAAACTGTTTTTT
CDR3aa: CATSPRGQGKLFF

j_gene: TRBJ1-2
d_gene: .
abundance: .
v_gene: TRBV5-1
CDR3nt: TGCGCCAGCAGCTTGGACGGAAACTATGGCTACACCTTC
CDR3aa: CASSLDGNYGYTF

j_gene: TRBJ2-2
d_gene: .
abundance: few
v_gene: TRBV5-1
CDR3nt: TGCGCCAGCAGCTTGACGGGGAGTTCGCACACCGGGGAGCTGTTTTTT
CDR3aa: CASSLTGSSHTGELFF

j_gene: TRBJ1-1
d_gene: .
abundance: few
v_gene: TRBV5-1
CDR3nt: TGCGCCAGCAGCGCCCGAGGTAACAGCGCCGGGGAAGCTTTCTTT
CDR3aa: CASSARGNSAGEAFF

j_gene: TRBJ2-1
d_gene: .
abundance: .
v_gene: TRBV15
CDR3nt: TGTGCCACCAGGGGTCGAAGCGCCAGCGTAGACAACAATGAGCAGTTCTTC
CDR3aa: CATRGRSASVDNNEQFF

j_gene: TRBJ1-1
d_gene: TRBD1
abundance: .
v_gene: TRBV28
CDR3nt: TGTGCCAGCAGTTTAAATAGGGGGCTGGCCACTGAAGCTTTCTTT
CDR3aa: CASSLNRGLATEAFF

j_gene: TRBJ1-5
d_gene: .
abundance: .
v_gene: TRBV4-1
CDR3nt: TGCGCCAGCAGCGACCCGGGGGTGGTGTCGCCCCAGCATTTT
CDR3aa: CASSDPGVVSPQHF

j_gene: TRBJ2-7
d_gene: TRBD1
abundance: .
v_gene: TRBV11-2
CDR3nt: TGTGCCAGCAGCTCACCCCCCGGGACAGGGCTAAGATACGAGCAGTACTTC
CDR3aa: CASSSPPGTGLRYEQYF

j_gene: TRBJ2-1
d_gene: .
abundance: once
v_gene: TRBV19
CDR3nt: TGTGCCAGTAGTAGTGGGGGTCTGGGGACCCCCTACAATGAGCAGTTCTTC
CDR3aa: CASSSGGLGTPYNEQFF

j_gene: TRBJ2-1
d_gene: TRBD2
abundance: .
v_gene: TRBV7-2
CDR3nt: TGTGCCAGCAGCCGACTAGCGATCCAAGTCTACAATGAGCAGTTCTTC
CDR3aa: CASSRLAIQVYNEQFF

j_gene: TRBJ2-2
d_gene: .
abundance: .
v_gene: TRBV6-5
CDR3nt: TGTGCCAGCAGTGGTGAAACCGCGAACACCGGGGAGCTGTTTTTT
CDR3aa: CASSGETANTGELFF

j_gene: TRBJ2-7
d_gene: .
abundance: .
v_gene: TRBV5-6
CDR3nt: TGTGCCAGCAGCCCTAACTGGGGTTACGAGCAGTACTTC
CDR3aa: CASSPNWGYEQYF

j_gene: TRBJ2-2
d_gene: .
abundance: .
v_gene: TRBV6-5
CDR3nt: TGTGCCAGCAGCCCTAGCCCGACCGGGGAGCTGTTTTTT
CDR3aa: CASSPSPTGELFF

j_gene: TRBJ1-1
d_gene: .
abundance: few
v_gene: TRBV5-1
CDR3nt: TGCGCCAGCAGGGGCGGGGACTTGAACACTGAAGCTTTCTTT
CDR3aa: CASRGGDLNTEAFF

j_gene: TRBJ2-7
d_gene: .
abundance: .
v_gene: TRBV18
CDR3nt: TGTGCCAGCTCACCACCTCTAGAGGGCTACGAGCAGTACTTC
CDR3aa: CASSPPLEGYEQYF

j_gene: TRBJ2-1
d_gene: TRBD1
abundance: .
v_gene: TRBV7-3
CDR3nt: TGTGCCAGCAGCTCCCCCGACAGGGCACTCAATGAGCAGTTCTTC
CDR3aa: CASSSPDRALNEQFF

j_gene: TRBJ1-5
d_gene: TRBD1
abundance: few
v_gene: TRBV13
CDR3nt: TGTGCCAGCAGCTTATGGGGACAGGGACAGCCCCAGCATTTT
CDR3aa: CASSLWGQGQPQHF

j_gene: TRBJ2-7
d_gene: .
abundance: .
v_gene: TRBV7-6
CDR3nt: TGTGCCAGCAGCCCCATGTGGACGGACCTAGGCCACTACGAGCAGTACTTC
CDR3aa: CASSPMWTDLGHYEQYF

j_gene: TRBJ1-2
d_gene: TRBD1
abundance: .
v_gene: TRBV27
CDR3nt: TGTGCCAGCAGTTTTCTCGGGACAGGGGTTAACTATGGCTACACCTTC
CDR3aa: CASSFLGTGVNYGYTF

j_gene: TRBJ2-3
d_gene: TRBD1
abundance: once
v_gene: TRBV19
CDR3nt: TGTGCCAGTAGTCGGGCGGGGACAGGCCTCTTGAGCGCAGATACGCAGTATTTT
CDR3aa: CASSRAGTGLLSADTQYF

j_gene: TRBJ1-1
d_gene: .
abundance: .
v_gene: TRBV19
CDR3nt: TGTGCCAGTAGTATACCCCCGGGAATGGGGAACACTGAAGCTTTCTTT
CDR3aa: CASSIPPGMGNTEAFF